The source of this T cell receptor (beta chain) is a study of blood T cell repertoires in COVID-19. For the study at large: Donors in the United States, Italy and Spain gave samples during acute or convalescent COVID-19. PBMCs, B-cell-depleted T cells, or T cells were the source of the cDNA or gDNA that made up the material.

Original data processing: Quantification of nucleated cells was approximated via reference gene primer amplification. The method was immunoSEQ multiplex PCR; TCRdb's version includes in-frame clones alone and lacks a portion of them. V and J calls and clone size come straight from that table; D and trimming were deduced from the DNA. The sample lists 55,000 to 70,000 clones, more than 60% occurring once. This clone was seen only once. CDR1 and CDR2 (germline): SEHNR, FQNEAQ (reference sequence). Trimming cost V 7 bases and J 8 bases; bases outside gene matches: 8. The CDR3 extends over 14 amino acids.

The sequence came from a human donor in a cohort sampled during active COVID-19. The chain recombines TRBV7-9 with TRBJ2-1, with 10 bases fitting TRBD2. The source material was peripheral blood. CDR3 in amino acids: CASTSGRAEDEQFF. As DNA, the CDR3 is TGTGCCAGCACGAGCGGGAGGGCCGAGGATGAGCAGTTCTTC. The full variable domain, with the rest looked up from reference TRBV7-9 and TRBJ2-1, is DTGVSQNPRHKITKRGQNVTFRCDPISEHNRLYWYRQTLGQGPEFLTYFQNEAQLEKSRLLSDRFSAERPKGSFSTLEIQRTEQGDSAMYLCASTSGRAEDEQFFGPGTRLTVL.